A selection of T cell receptor beta chains follows, all from one sample in a study of shared clonotypes between healthy human individuals. Here immunoSEQ multiplex PCR was the method, and the copy in TCRdb shows in-frame clones only, minus some. The data contain about 590,000 clones, around 95% of them singletons. The sequenced material came from naive CD8+ T cells sorted from blood. These receptors came from a woman between 25 and 40 years old in good health. Each CDR3 is given with its conserved first and last residue. The D gene is left open where the match is weak. Clone size appears in some rows only: once, few, many, or a class for an expanded clone.

J gene	clone size	D gene	V gene	CDR3 DNA	CDR3 protein
TRBJ1-1	-	-	TRBV27	TGTGCCAGCAGTCCATGGGAGGGGCAGGGGACTGAAGCTTTCTTT	CASSPWEGQGTEAFF
TRBJ2-5	-	-	TRBV28	TGTGCCAGCAGTTTACCCCGGGGAACCCCCCAAGAGACCCAGTACTTC	CASSLPRGTPQETQYF
TRBJ2-5	-	-	TRBV18	TGTGCCAGCTCACCCGGACAGAATTTCGAAGAGACCCAGTACTTC	CASSPGQNFEETQYF
TRBJ2-2	-	-	TRBV6-6	TGTGCCAGCAATCGGGGCACCGGGGAGCTGTTTTTT	CASNRGTGELFF
TRBJ2-1	-	-	TRBV9	TGTGCCAGCAGCGTAGGTGGTGGGATCTCCTACAATGAGCAGTTCTTC	CASSVGGGISYNEQFF
TRBJ1-4	-	-	TRBV29-1	TGCAGCGTTGTGACAGAAGAAAAACTGTTTTTT	CSVVTEEKLFF
TRBJ1-2	-	-	TRBV6-5	TGTGCCAGCAGTTTGAGGGCCGGCACCTATTATGGCTACACCTTC	CASSLRAGTYYGYTF
TRBJ2-7	once	-	TRBV5-8	TGTGCCAGCAGCTTGTCGGTATACGAGCAGTACTTC	CASSLSVYEQYF
TRBJ2-7	-	TRBD1	TRBV15	TGTGCCACCAGCATTTGGGCAGGGGGTGGTTACGAGCAGTACTTC	CATSIWAGGGYEQYF
TRBJ1-4	-	-	TRBV2	TGTGCCAGCAAGGCAGGGTCGACCGCAACTAATGAAAAACTGTTTTTT	CASKAGSTATNEKLFF
TRBJ1-1	-	-	TRBV5-8	TGTGCCAGCAGCTACCCCTATGGGGCGAACACTGAAGCTTTCTTT	CASSYPYGANTEAFF
TRBJ2-3	-	-	TRBV28	TGTGCCAGCAGTCCAAGGACAGCCGCGCGCACAGATACGCAGTATTTT	CASSPRTAARTDTQYF
TRBJ2-2	-	TRBD2	TRBV27	TGTGCCAGCAGTTTGACAGGCCCGCCGGGACTAGCGGGAGGGGCCGGGGAGCTGTTTTTT	CASSLTGPPGLAGGAGELFF
TRBJ2-7	-	TRBD2	TRBV13	TGTGCCATTCCCAGGCTAGCGGGAGGAGGGCAGTACTTC	CAIPRLAGGGQYF
TRBJ2-7	-	-	TRBV28	TGTGCCAGCAGTTTAGGGAGAGGCTACGAGCAGTACTTC	CASSLGRGYEQYF
TRBJ2-7	-	TRBD2	TRBV27	TGTGCCAGCAGTACCTCGGGAGGGCCTTACGAGCAGTACTTC	CASSTSGGPYEQYF
TRBJ2-5	-	-	TRBV27	TGTGCCAGCAGTCCCGTTAGGAAGACCCAGTACTTC	CASSPVRKTQYF
TRBJ2-7	-	-	TRBV7-8	TGTGCCAGCAGCTTGGGGTCCAGCGCCTACGAGCAGTACTTC	CASSLGSSAYEQYF
TRBJ2-7	-	TRBD1	TRBV5-1	TGCGCCAGCAGCTTGTCACAGGGGGCCTCCTACGAGCAGTACTTC	CASSLSQGASYEQYF
TRBJ2-6	-	-	TRBV10-1	TGCGCAGCAGTCGTAATCCAAGATCGCACAAGTCGGGCCAACGTCCTGACTTTC	CAAVVIQDRTSRANVLTF
TRBJ2-5	-	TRBD2	TRBV5-4	TGTGCCAGCATCGACATCGAATCCGGGACTAGCGGGATTGAGACCCAGTACTTC	CASIDIESGTSGIETQYF
TRBJ2-7	-	TRBD1	TRBV6-5	TGTGCCAGCAGGTCCGGGACAGGGGCGTACGAGCAGTACTTC	CASRSGTGAYEQYF
TRBJ1-5	-	-	TRBV28	TGTGCCAGCAGCAACCGGGACACCGACTATAGCAATCAGCCCCAGCATTTT	CASSNRDTDYSNQPQHF
TRBJ1-5	-	-	TRBV19	TGTGCCAGTAGCCCGGGGGGAGGCTCAGGGCAGCCCCAGCATTTT	CASSPGGGSGQPQHF
TRBJ2-1	-	-	TRBV28	TGTGCCAGCAGTCTCGTAGGACCTTACAATGAGCAGTTCTTC	CASSLVGPYNEQFF
TRBJ2-4	-	-	TRBV15	TGTGCCACCAGCAGTTGGGGGAAAAACATTCAGTACTTC	CATSSWGKNIQYF
TRBJ2-3	-	-	TRBV5-1	TGCGCCAGCAGCTTGGTCGGGAGAGGGATAGATACGCAGTATTTT	CASSLVGRGIDTQYF
TRBJ2-1	-	TRBD2	TRBV15	TGTGCCACCTCTCATAGCGGGAGTAATGAGCAGTTCTTC	CATSHSGSNEQFF
TRBJ2-7	-	-	TRBV21-1	TGTGCCAGCAGTGTCAGGGGGCGCGCCTACGAGCAGTACTTC	CASSVRGRAYEQYF
TRBJ2-7	-	TRBD1	TRBV9	TGTGCCAGCAGCGTAGGGACAGGGGGTTCCTACGAGCAGTACTTC	CASSVGTGGSYEQYF
TRBJ2-1	-	TRBD2	TRBV4-1	TGCGCCAGCAGCCAAGGGGTAGCGGGACTCAATGAGCAGTTCTTC	CASSQGVAGLNEQFF
TRBJ2-2	-	-	TRBV27	TGTGCCAGCAGTTTTTCCCAGGGTGCCGGACCGGAGCTGTTTTTT	CASSFSQGAGPELFF
TRBJ1-5	-	-	TRBV19	TGTGCCAGTGAGGACAGCTTCAATCAGCCCCAGCATTTT	CASEDSFNQPQHF
TRBJ2-7	-	-	TRBV11-2	TGTGCCAGCAGCCCCGGGGGTTGGGACCAAGCATCCGACGAGCAGTACTTC	CASSPGGWDQASDEQYF
TRBJ1-5	-	-	TRBV15	TGTGCCACCAGCAGGGATGGGAGCTTTAGCAATCAGCCCCAGCATTTT	CATSRDGSFSNQPQHF
TRBJ1-5	once	-	TRBV15	TGTGCCACCAGCAGCCCAAATCAGCCCCAGCATTTT	CATSSPNQPQHF
TRBJ2-6	once	-	TRBV7-6	TGTGCCAGCAGCTTAGCGCGGCCGGCAGACCCCTCTGGGGCCAACGTCCTGACTTTC	CASSLARPADPSGANVLTF
TRBJ1-5	-	-	TRBV5-8	TGTGCCAGCAGCTTTGGGAACGACATTAGCAATCAGCCCCAGCATTTT	CASSFGNDISNQPQHF
TRBJ1-1	-	-	TRBV4-2	TGTGCCAGCAGCCAAGATTCTTTAATCTTCGGTAGCACTGAAGCTTTCTTT	CASSQDSLIFGSTEAFF
TRBJ2-2	-	TRBD1	TRBV2	TGTGCCAGCAGTGACCCGGGACAGGGGGCGCTCACCGGGGAGCTGTTTTTT	CASSDPGQGALTGELFF
TRBJ2-7	once	-	TRBV5-4	TGTGCCAGCACCTTCGAGGGCGAGCAGTACTTC	CASTFEGEQYF
TRBJ1-1	-	TRBD1	TRBV5-1	TGCGCCAGCAGCTGGGAAAACAGGGGTGAAGCTTTCTTT	CASSWENRGEAFF
TRBJ2-1	-	-	TRBV28	TGTGCCAGCAGTCATCCGATTCCCTCCTACAATGAGCAGTTCTTC	CASSHPIPSYNEQFF
TRBJ2-3	-	-	TRBV11-2	TGTGCCAGCAGCCAACAGGGTTCATTCAGCACAGATACGCAGTATTTT	CASSQQGSFSTDTQYF
TRBJ2-1	-	TRBD2	TRBV11-2	TGTGCCAGCAGCTCCGTAGTTTCTAGCGGGAGGTCTGAGCAGTTCTTC	CASSSVVSSGRSEQFF
TRBJ2-1	-	TRBD1	TRBV9	TGTGCCAGCAGCGCATCAGGGGGCTTAGGCTACAATGAGCAGTTCTTC	CASSASGGLGYNEQFF
TRBJ2-1	once	TRBD2	TRBV5-6	TGTGCCAGCAGCCTGGGACTAGTCAATGAGCAGTTCTTC	CASSLGLVNEQFF
TRBJ2-7	once	-	TRBV6-6	TGTGCCAGCAGTTACGGTGGGAACGGCGAGCAGTACTTC	CASSYGGNGEQYF